This T cell receptor beta chain was recorded in a study of T cells in Graves' hyperthyroidism and ophthalmopathy. Whole-study context: Blood was drawn when the patient was first diagnosed and still untreated.

This CDR3 region has 13 residues. Germline loops: CDR1 DFQATT, CDR2 SNEGSKA (reference sequence). Trimming cost V 1 base and J 1 base, with 8 bases left between them. Using RNA transcripts as the source, TCR beta CDR3 regions were amplified. With the HTBI primer set, the TCR CDR3 went through a first round of RT-PCR. TCRdb reprocessed the multiplex PCR reads with MiXCR, giving one entry per CDR3 protein. Of 550,000 to 650,000 distinct CDR3 sequences listed, 14% are singletons. Study results and limitations: Researchers found most expanded thyroid clonotypes above 0.001 in blood as well. Separating ophthalmopathy from stable hyperthyroidism was achieved by a 13 V-J model.

A note on this clonotype: What it recognizes is unknown.

The authors deemed Graves' hyperthyroidism stable absent ophthalmopathy progression within 18 months. V gene TRBV20-1 combines with J gene TRBJ2-7; D possibly corresponds to TRBD2 (5 bases). Sequencing was carried out using blood. This sequence was found in a woman in her forties with Graves' hyperthyroidism. CDR3 nucleotides: TGCAGTGCTAGAGTTGGAGGATCCTACGAGCAGTACTTC. Protein sequence: CSARVGGSYEQYF.